This entry lists 14 T cell receptor beta chains sequenced from one sample in a study of cytomegalovirus exposure and HLA in healthy donors. The PCR made use of 60 Vbeta and 13 Jbeta primers. Clones were sequenced by immunoSEQ multiplex PCR, and TCRdb holds only the in-frame ones, with some missing. The sample gives 200,000 or so clones, 78% of which show up once; 5% to 6% is in the top ten. Sample: PBMCs. These receptors all come from a woman under 40 in good health and CMV-seropositive.

The genes are TRBV6-1 and TRBJ1-1; TRBD1 agrees at 8 bases. In germline, CDR1 is MNHNS, CDR2 SASEGT. This CDR3 contains 15 residues. Trimming took 4 bases from V and 4 from J; bases not matched to a gene: 8. The CDR3 region has the DNA TGTGCCAGCAGTGGGAGGACAGGGTATGGCACTGAAGCTTTCTTT. Protein sequence: CASSGRTGYGTEAFF.

The rearrangement links TRBV7-2 to TRBJ2-7, with 7 bases matching TRBD1. The CDR3 is 16 residues long. Germline V CDR1 and CDR2: SGHTA, FQGNSA. V was pared by 0 bases and J by 3 bases, with 8 bases of the junction left unmatched. The DNA of the CDR3 is TGTGCCAGCAGCTTAGCCAACAGGGGTTTGGTCTACGAGCAGTACTTC. Amino acid sequence: CASSLANRGLVYEQYF.

This chain uses TRBV6-5 with TRBJ1-1, with D possibly TRBD1 on 6 matching bases. The V gene's germline CDR1 is MNHEY and CDR2 SVGAGI. CDR3 length: 12 residues. Trimming cost V 2 bases and J 11 bases, with 12 bases left between them. CDR3 loop: CASSYTQGSAFF. The CDR3 nucleotides read TGTGCCAGCAGTTACACACAGGGATCCGCTTTCTTT.

The CDR3 sequence is CASSLDTWGQPQHF. CDR3 bases: TGTGCCAGCAGCCTGGACACCTGGGGTCAGCCCCAGCATTTT. The chain employs TRBV2 and TRBJ1-5, with D perhaps TRBD1 (5 bases). Germline CDR1 is SNHLY and CDR2 is FYNNEI. V was cut by 6 bases and J by 6 bases, with 15 bases left in between. The CDR3 is 14 amino acids. The full variable domain, rest sourced from reference TRBV2 and TRBJ1-5, is EPEVTQTPSHQVTQMGQEVILRCVPISNHLYFYWYRQILGQKVEFLVSFYNNEISEKSEIFDDQFSVERPDGSNFTLKIRSTKLEDSAMYFCASSLDTWGQPQHFGDGTRLSIL.

The V call is TRBV5-1, the J call TRBJ2-1; 14 bases map to TRBD2. Per germline, CDR1 SGHRS and CDR2 YFSETQ. V lost 7 bases to trimming and J lost 6 bases; unmatched junction nucleotides: 6. The length of the CDR3 is 15 residues. This chain's CDR3 is CASRTGTSGGNEQFF. The DNA of the CDR3 is TGCGCCAGCCGCACCGGGACTAGCGGGGGCAATGAGCAGTTCTTC.

The chain couples TRBV4-1 to TRBJ2-3; no firm D call. In germline, CDR1 is MGHRA, CDR2 YSYEKL. V lost 1 base, J lost 10 bases, and 9 bases lay in between. This CDR3 is 12 amino acids long. The CDR3 reads CASSQGATAQYF. The CDR3 coding sequence is TGCGCCAGCAGCCAAGGGGCTACGGCGCAGTATTTT.

This clone occurred a few times. The V call is TRBV6-1, the J call TRBJ1-2; 8 bases agree with TRBD1. Trimming took 0 bases from V and 2 from J; bases not matched to a gene: 2. Germline values: CDR1 MNHNS, CDR2 SASEGT. The CDR3 runs to 15 residues. CDR3 sequence reads: CASSEARDRNYGYTF. For the CDR3, the DNA is TGTGCCAGCAGTGAAGCGCGGGACAGGAACTATGGCTACACCTTC.

The chain uses TRBV6-5 and TRBJ2-1, with no clear D. This CDR3 spans 13 amino acids. The germline V gene has CDR1 MNHEY and CDR2 SVGAGI. Deletions cut 6 bases from V and 6 bases from J, with 12 bases between. The CDR3 bases are TGTGCCAGCAGACGAGGAAGGTCCAATGAGCAGTTCTTC. As protein: CASRRGRSNEQFF.

The genes are TRBV5-1 and TRBJ1-2; D not certain. V was shortened by 4 bases and J by 7 bases, with 17 bases between the two germline ends. The length of the CDR3 is 14 residues. Germline V gene sequence: CDR1 SGHRS, CDR2 YFSETQ. CDR3 residues: CASSAGGLSGGYTF. In nucleotides, the CDR3 is TGCGCCAGCAGCGCAGGCGGGCTCTCCGGTGGCTACACCTTC.

The CDR3 spells CASSLSGRETYEQYF. CDR3 bases: TGTGCCAGCAGCTTATCCGGGAGGGAAACCTACGAGCAGTACTTC. The V call is TRBV7-4, the J call TRBJ2-7, with 8 bases aligning to TRBD2. Germline V gene lookup returns CDR1 SGHVT and CDR2 SQSDAQ. V lost 2 bases to trimming and J lost 2 bases; unmatched junction nucleotides: 5. The CDR3 loop spans 15 amino acids.

This chain connects TRBV5-1 to TRBJ2-3; no reliable D call. The CDR3 covers 14 residues. Trimming pared 0 bases from V and 4 bases from J, leaving 9 bases between. Germline V lookup: CDR1 SGHRS, CDR2 YFSETQ. The chain's CDR3 is CASSLAGSPDTQYF. The CDR3 DNA reads as TGCGCCAGCAGCTTGGCCGGTAGTCCAGATACGCAGTATTTT. The variable domain in full, with the rest retrieved from reference TRBV5-1 and TRBJ2-3, is KAGVTQTPRYLIKTRGQQVTLSCSPISGHRSVSWYQQTPGQGLQFLFEYFSETQRNKGNFPGRFSGRQFSNSRSEMNVSTLELGDSALYLCASSLAGSPDTQYFGPGTRLTVL.

There are a few counts of this clone. This sequence joins TRBV27 and TRBJ1-1; D possibly corresponds to TRBD1 (6 bases). The V and J ends lost 5 bases and 3 bases respectively, with 13 bases between them. This CDR3 has 14 residues. The germline V gene encodes CDR1 MNHEY and CDR2 SMNVEV (reference sequence). The CDR3 region is CASSTSTGYTEAFF. In DNA form, the CDR3 reads TGTGCCAGCAGTACTTCCACAGGGTACACTGAAGCTTTCTTT.

This clone appeared a few times. The rearrangement uses TRBV5-1 and TRBJ1-1, with 10 bases identical to TRBD1. The germline CDR1 and CDR2 sequences are SGHRS and YFSETQ. J gave up 1 base and V 3 bases, and 3 bases lay outside the gene matches. CDR3 length: 15 residues. For the CDR3, the DNA is TGCGCCAGCAGCTGGGGGACAGGGGCGAACACTGAAGCTTTCTTT. It yields the protein CASSWGTGANTEAFF.

The chain is built from TRBV2 and TRBJ1-3; 7 bases are a match to TRBD1. The CDR3 length is 17 residues. J gave up 0 bases and V 9 bases, and 14 bases lay outside the gene matches. Germline CDR1 SNHLY, CDR2 FYNNEI. CDR3 in amino acids: CASWDSHIPSSGNTIYF. The DNA for the CDR3 is TGTGCCAGTTGGGACAGCCATATCCCGAGCTCTGGAAACACCATATATTTT.